This TCR beta chain emerged from a study of blood T cell repertoires in COVID-19. This clone appeared once. The germline V and J ends were trimmed by 2 bases and 3 bases, with 8 bases remaining between them. CDR3 length equals 13 residues. CDR1 is SGHTS, CDR2 YDEGEE, per germline. This table comes from immunoSEQ multiplex PCR, and its TCRdb copy is limited to in-frame clones, with some not included. There are tens of thousands of clones in the sample; 80% to 85% occur only once, and 1.5% to 2% lies in the top ten. The V call is TRBV5-8, the J call TRBJ1-2, with D uncertain. The source material was peripheral blood. The receptor's source is a man aged 50 to 59 with acute or convalescent COVID-19. CDR3 DNA: TGTGCCAGCAGCTTTGCCAGGTACTATGGCTACACCTTC. Translated, it gives CASSFARYYGYTF.